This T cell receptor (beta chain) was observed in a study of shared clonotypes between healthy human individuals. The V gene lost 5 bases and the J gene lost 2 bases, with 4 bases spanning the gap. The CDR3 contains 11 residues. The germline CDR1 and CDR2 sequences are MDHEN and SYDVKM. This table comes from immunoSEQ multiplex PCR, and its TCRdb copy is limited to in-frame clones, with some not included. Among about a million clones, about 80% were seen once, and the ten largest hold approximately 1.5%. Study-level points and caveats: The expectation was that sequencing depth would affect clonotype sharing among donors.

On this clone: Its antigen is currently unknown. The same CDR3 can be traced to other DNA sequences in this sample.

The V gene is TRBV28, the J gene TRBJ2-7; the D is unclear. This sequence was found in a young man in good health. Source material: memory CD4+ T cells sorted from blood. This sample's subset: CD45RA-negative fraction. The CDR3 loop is CASSHTYEQYF. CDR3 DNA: TGTGCCAGCAGTCACACCTACGAGCAGTACTTC.